Below are 21 T cell receptor beta chains sequenced from a single sample in a study of T-cell reconstitution after alpha-beta-depleted transplantation in children. Unique molecular identifiers were incorporated when the TCRbeta library was constructed. TCRdb analysed the PCR reads with MiXCR anew, one entry per CDR3 protein. The sample contains around 230,000 distinct CDR3 sequences, 17% of which appear only once. The sample consisted of PBMCs, mostly from graft donor cells, taken 360 days after TCRalphabeta/CD19-depleted stem cell transplant. These receptors were obtained from a male patient aged 2 to 10 who had a stem cell transplant for acute lymphoblastic leukemia, so the T cells may come from the graft donor.

In its sample, this clonotype ranks as medium-sized. The rearrangement links TRBV7-2 to TRBJ1-2, with D tentatively TRBD1 (6 bases). V lost 2 bases and J lost 7, with 17 bases in between. The CDR3 is made up of 15 amino acids. CDR1 and CDR2 from the germline V gene are SGHTA and FQGNSA. CDR3 loop: CASSLNVGPGAGYTF. The CDR3 coding sequence is TGTGCCAGCAGCTTAAATGTCGGTCCGGGGGCTGGCTACACCTTC.

This clonotype was counted a few times. The J gene is TRBJ2-1, the V gene TRBV6-5; D gene ambiguous. Germline CDR1 is MNHEY and CDR2 is SVGAGI. This CDR3 is built from 12 residues. V lost 4 bases to trimming and J lost 6 bases, with 7 bases between them. CDR3 sequence reads: CASSSISNEQFF. The CDR3 DNA sequence: TGTGCCAGCAGTTCTATAAGCAATGAGCAGTTCTTC.

The V and J genes are TRBV2 and TRBJ2-1, with 15 bases identical to TRBD2. The CDR3 has 14 amino acids. Trimming cost V 6 bases and J 12 bases; bases outside gene matches: 6. The germline V gene encodes CDR1 SNHLY and CDR2 FYNNEI. The CDR3, as DNA: TGTGCCAGCAGCGGACTAGCGGGGGGGCAGGGGCAGTTCTTC. As protein: CASSGLAGGQGQFF.

This chain connects TRBV2 to TRBJ2-5, with 13 bases lining up with TRBD2. The junction had 6 bases not matched to a gene; V was cut back by 8 bases and J by 3 bases. The germline V gene has CDR1 SNHLY and CDR2 FYNNEI. The CDR3 length is 15 residues. The CDR3 region is CASVWGTSGEETQYF. The CDR3 region has the DNA TGTGCCAGCGTCTGGGGGACTAGCGGGGAAGAGACCCAGTACTTC.

This clonotype occurred many times. The V and J genes are TRBV5-1 and TRBJ2-3; D possibly corresponds to TRBD2 (6 bases). The CDR3 extends over 15 amino acids. Per germline, CDR1 SGHRS and CDR2 YFSETQ. Trimming stripped 7 bases from V and 3 bases from J, with 18 bases between. CDR3 residues: CASYVGGRGTDTQYF. Written as DNA, the CDR3 is TGCGCCAGCTACGTCGGGGGTCGGGGGACAGATACGCAGTATTTT. Filled out from reference TRBV5-1 and TRBJ2-3, the complete variable domain reads KAGVTQTPRYLIKTRGQQVTLSCSPISGHRSVSWYQQTPGQGLQFLFEYFSETQRNKGNFPGRFSGRQFSNSRSEMNVSTLELGDSALYLCASYVGGRGTDTQYFGPGTRLTVL.

The rearrangement uses TRBV9 and TRBJ2-7; unclear D gene. CDR3 length equals 14 residues. Trimming removed 0 bases at V and 2 bases at J, with 9 bases between. Germline CDR1 SGDLS, CDR2 YYNGEE. Written as DNA, the CDR3 is TGTGCCAGCAGCGTAGACGGCCAGCCCTACGAGCAGTACTTC. Translating gives CASSVDGQPYEQYF.

This clonotype was counted a few times. This rearrangement joins TRBV7-9 to TRBJ2-2; 9 nucleotides agree with TRBD2. This CDR3 has 15 residues. CDR1 and CDR2 from the germline V gene are SEHNR and FQNEAQ (reference sequence). Trimming at V came to 8 bases and at J to 3 bases, leaving 7 bases not matched to a gene. The CDR3 DNA reads as TGTGCCAGCTCCGGGACTAGCTCTTACACCGGGGAGCTGTTTTTT. Protein: CASSGTSSYTGELFF.

A few counts support this clonotype. The V call is TRBV12-3 or TRBV12-4, the J call TRBJ2-3, with D unclear. V gave up 7 bases and J gave up 2 bases, with 13 bases separating them. This CDR3 contains 14 residues. CDR3 amino acids: CASNMRAPTDTQYF. DNA for the CDR3: TGTGCCAGCAACATGAGAGCCCCCACAGATACGCAGTATTTT.

The chain has TRBV3-1 and TRBJ1-1; no definite D call. Trimming took 5 bases from V and 6 from J, leaving 13 bases between them. This CDR3 is 13 amino acids long. Germline V lookup: CDR1 LGHDT, CDR2 YNNKEL (reference sequence). CDR3 bases: TGTGCCAGCAGCACTGAGTTGGGCGCTGAAGCTTTCTTT. Its translation: CASSTELGAEAFF.

This clonotype occurred a few times. V usage is TRBV10-3 and J usage is TRBJ1-5; D not resolved. Trimming removed 8 bases from V and 6 bases from J, with 17 bases in between. This CDR3 region has 14 residues. CDR1 is ENHRY, CDR2 SYGVKD, per germline. The CDR3 region is CAIQADLAGQPQHF. In DNA form, the CDR3 reads TGTGCCATCCAAGCAGATCTCGCGGGTCAGCCCCAGCATTTT.

This chain connects TRBV5-1 to TRBJ2-1; the D gene is possibly TRBD1 (6 bases). The CDR3 consists of 17 residues. Germline V gene data show CDR1 as SGHRS and CDR2 as YFSETQ. The germline V and J ends were trimmed by 0 bases and 9 bases, with 22 bases remaining between them. CDR3 bases: TGCGCCAGCAGCTTGGCCTGGGGTCCCTCAGGGGCTTTTGAGCAGTTCTTC. It specifies CASSLAWGPSGAFEQFF.

J is TRBJ1-3 and V is TRBV3-1; 7 nucleotides line up with TRBD1. V gave up 3 bases and J gave up 4 bases; unmatched junction bases: 12. The CDR3 length is 17 residues. The germline gives CDR1 LGHDT, CDR2 YNNKEL (reference sequence). The CDR3 coding sequence is TGTGCCAGCAGCCAGGAACTACAGGGGCGAATCGGAAACACCATATATTTT. Translated, it gives CASSQELQGRIGNTIYF. Using reference TRBV3-1 and TRBJ1-3 for the parts outside the CDR3, the full variable domain is DTAVSQTPKYLVTQMGNDKSIKCEQNLGHDTMYWYKQDSKKFLKIMFSYNNKELIINETVPNRFSPKSPDKAHLNLHINSLELGDSAVYFCASSQELQGRIGNTIYFGEGSWLTVV.

V usage is TRBV20-1 and J usage is TRBJ2-2; D is unclear. The CDR3 has 13 amino acids. Looked up from germline, CDR1 is DFQATT and CDR2 is SNEGSKA (reference sequence). V dropped 5 bases and J dropped 5 bases, with 12 bases sitting between them. CDR3 region: CSASGLETGELFF. CDR3 sequence (DNA): TGCAGTGCTTCAGGTCTCGAGACCGGGGAGCTGTTTTTT.

This rearrangement joins TRBV15 to TRBJ2-5; D is ambiguous. This CDR3 has 14 amino acids. With 1 base removed from V and 1 base from J, the gap between germline ends came to 7 bases. The germline CDR1 and CDR2 sequences are LNHNV and YYDKDF (reference sequence). This CDR3 reads CATSRGGFQETQYF. CDR3 nucleotide sequence: TGTGCCACCAGCAGAGGAGGATTCCAAGAGACCCAGTACTTC.

The genes are TRBV6-2 or TRBV6-3 and TRBJ2-7; D unclear. CDR3 size: 12 residues. Germline-derived CDR1 and CDR2 are MNHEY and SVGEGT. V lost 6 bases to trimming and J lost 3 bases, with 9 bases between them. The CDR3 nucleotides read TGTGCCAGCAGCATTACACACTACGAGCAGTACTTC. Its protein product is CASSITHYEQYF.

The table lists this clonotype with a few counts. The chain combines TRBV25-1 with TRBJ1-4; D gene uncertain. V gave up 2 bases and J gave up 4 bases, with 14 bases separating them. Germline lookup yields CDR1 MGHDK and CDR2 SYGVNS. The CDR3 is 16 amino acids. Written as DNA, the CDR3 is TGTGCCAGCAGTGAAGGTATTGGGTCTTATAATGAAAAACTGTTTTTT. As protein: CASSEGIGSYNEKLFF.

The J gene is TRBJ2-1, the V gene TRBV29-1, with TRBD2 identical over 10 bases. This CDR3 is 16 amino acids long. The V gene's germline CDR1 is SQVTM and CDR2 ANQGSEA. V lost 3 bases to trimming and J lost 0 bases; unmatched junction nucleotides: 5. CDR3: CSVDLAGALSYNEQFF. The DNA of the CDR3 is TGCAGCGTTGACCTAGCGGGGGCCCTCTCCTACAATGAGCAGTTCTTC.

The chain employs TRBV12-3 or TRBV12-4 and TRBJ2-7; a weak D match, TRBD1 (6 bases). V was clipped by 5 bases and J by 2 bases, with 16 bases between them. This CDR3 is 15 amino acids long. CDR3 bases: TGTGCCAGCAGTCGTCAGGGGACCTACCCCTACGAGCAGTACTTC. It is translated as CASSRQGTYPYEQYF.

This chain links TRBV27 with TRBJ1-2; TRBD1 might be the D (5 bases). The CDR3 covers 12 residues. Trimming took 6 bases from V and 5 from J, leaving 10 bases between them. The germline CDR1 and CDR2 sequences are MNHEY and SMNVEV (reference sequence). CDR3 in DNA: TGTGCCAGCAGGGCAGGGAGGTATGGCTACACCTTC. As protein: CASRAGRYGYTF.

This clonotype was observed a few times. J is TRBJ2-3 and V is TRBV9; no reliable D call. V was clipped by 2 bases and J by 2 bases, with 6 bases between them. The CDR3 has 13 amino acids. CDR1 is SGDLS, CDR2 YYNGEE, per germline. Here the CDR3 reads CASSVGDTDTQYF. The CDR3 bases are TGTGCCAGCAGCGTTGGCGACACAGATACGCAGTATTTT.

This clonotype occurred a few times. The chain combines TRBV6-5 with TRBJ2-1; D unclear. This CDR3 is built from 12 residues. The germline V gene has CDR1 MNHEY and CDR2 SVGAGI. V shed 6 bases and J shed 0 bases, with 3 bases lying between them. CDR3 sequence reads: CASRSSYNEQFF. Written as DNA, the CDR3 is TGTGCCAGCAGGAGCTCCTACAATGAGCAGTTCTTC.